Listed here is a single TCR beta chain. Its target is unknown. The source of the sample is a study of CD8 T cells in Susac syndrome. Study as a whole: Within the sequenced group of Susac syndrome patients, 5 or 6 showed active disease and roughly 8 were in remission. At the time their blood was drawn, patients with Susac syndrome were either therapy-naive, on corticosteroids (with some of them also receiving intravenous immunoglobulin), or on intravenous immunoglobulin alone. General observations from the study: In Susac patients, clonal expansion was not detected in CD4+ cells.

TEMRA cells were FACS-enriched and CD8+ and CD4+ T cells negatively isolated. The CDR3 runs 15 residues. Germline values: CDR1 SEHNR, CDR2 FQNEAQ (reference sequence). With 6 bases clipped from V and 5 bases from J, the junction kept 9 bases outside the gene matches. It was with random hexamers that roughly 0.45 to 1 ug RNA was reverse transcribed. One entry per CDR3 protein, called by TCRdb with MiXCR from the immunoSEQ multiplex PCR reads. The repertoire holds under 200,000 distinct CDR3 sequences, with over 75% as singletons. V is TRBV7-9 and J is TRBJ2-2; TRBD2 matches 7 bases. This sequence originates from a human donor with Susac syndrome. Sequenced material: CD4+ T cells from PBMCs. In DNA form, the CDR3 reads TGTGCCAGCAGTCGGGACGGAGCGGGAACCGGGGAGCTGTTTTTT. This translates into CASSRDGAGTGELFF.